This is a list of T cell receptor beta chains from one sample in a study of tumor-infiltrating lymphocytes in localized non-small cell lung cancer. The repertoire was sequenced with immunoSEQ multiplex PCR; TCRdb's copy has only in-frame clones and lacks some. The sample records about 15,000 clones, approximately 68% being singletons. Sequenced: uninvolved lung tissue not adjacent to the tumor. The receptors shown here come from a human donor with non-small cell lung cancer. Each CDR3 is given with its conserved first and last residue. A D gene is named only where the DNA matches it firmly. Not all rows give a size; the values are once, few, many and, for expanded clones, a class.

CDR3nt	CDR3aa	j_gene	abundance	v_gene	d_gene
TGTGCCAGCAGGCCTACAGGGGGCAATCAGCCCCAGCATTTT	CASRPTGGNQPQHF	TRBJ1-5	NA	TRBV6-5	TRBD1
TGCAGCGTGAGGACAGGGGTCGGAAACACCATATATTTT	CSVRTGVGNTIYF	TRBJ1-3	medium-sized	TRBV29-1	TRBD1
TGTGCCAGCAGCTCGCCGGGACTAGCGGGAGCCCAGTACTTC	CASSSPGLAGAQYF	TRBJ2-5	NA	TRBV5-6	TRBD2
TGCAGCGTTTGGGACGGAGGGGGCAGAGAGACCCAGTACTTC	CSVWDGGGRETQYF	TRBJ2-5	NA	TRBV29-1	NA
TGTGCCAGCAGATCGGGAGGTTCGGGTACTGAAGCTTTCTTT	CASRSGGSGTEAFF	TRBJ1-1	NA	TRBV28	NA
TGTGCCAGCAGTGAGACGGCGACTAGCGGGAGCTACGAGCAGTACTTC	CASSETATSGSYEQYF	TRBJ2-7	NA	TRBV6-1	TRBD2
TGTGCCAGCAGCTGGGGGAAATTAGACACTGAAGCTTTCTTT	CASSWGKLDTEAFF	TRBJ1-1	NA	TRBV5-4	NA
TGTGCCAGCAGTTCTTCCTCAAATAAGCAGTACTTC	CASSSSSNKQYF	TRBJ2-7	NA	TRBV28	NA
TGTGCCAGTAGTACGGGAGCAGTTAGGGGCCATGGCTACACCTTC	CASSTGAVRGHGYTF	TRBJ1-2	NA	TRBV19	NA
TGTGCCAGCACCCAACCGGGAACGACTAACTATGGCTACACCTTC	CASTQPGTTNYGYTF	TRBJ1-2	few	TRBV6-5	NA
TGTGCCAGCAGCTTAGATAAGGGGTCCGGCGAGCAGTACTTC	CASSLDKGSGEQYF	TRBJ2-7	NA	TRBV11-2	NA
TGTGCCAGCAGCCCGGGGGGAATCGGGGCCAACGTCCTGACTTTC	CASSPGGIGANVLTF	TRBJ2-6	few	TRBV7-2	TRBD2
TGTGCCAGCAGTCCACAAAACTACAATGAGCAGTTCTTC	CASSPQNYNEQFF	TRBJ2-1	once	TRBV27	NA
TGTGCCAGCAGTTTATGGGGGACAGGAATCGAAAAACTGTTTTTT	CASSLWGTGIEKLFF	TRBJ1-4	NA	TRBV27	TRBD1
TGTGCCAGCAGTGAAATGTCCAGGGCGGGCACAGATACGCAGTATTTT	CASSEMSRAGTDTQYF	TRBJ2-3	NA	TRBV6-1	NA
TGTGCCAGCAGTGAATATATGGGGGACACAACTAATGAAAAACTGTTTTTT	CASSEYMGDTTNEKLFF	TRBJ1-4	NA	TRBV25-1	NA
TGTGCCAGCAGCCCGGGACAGGGGGCGATCTCGGGCAATCAGCCCCAGCATTTT	CASSPGQGAISGNQPQHF	TRBJ1-5	NA	TRBV4-2	TRBD1
TGTGCCAGCAGCCAAGATCTCGGGGGAGTTTTGAACACTGAAGCTTTCTTT	CASSQDLGGVLNTEAFF	TRBJ1-1	NA	TRBV14	NA
TGCAGCGGACAGGAAAGGATGAACACTGAAGCTTTCTTT	CSGQERMNTEAFF	TRBJ1-1	NA	TRBV29-1	NA
TGCGCCAGCAGCTTTAGCGGGGAGCCCCAGAGAGAGACCCAGTACTTC	CASSFSGEPQRETQYF	TRBJ2-5	NA	TRBV5-1	TRBD2
TGCGCCAGCAGCCCCGGGGACAGGAACACTGAAGCTTTCTTT	CASSPGDRNTEAFF	TRBJ1-1	NA	TRBV5-1	TRBD1
TGTGCCAGCAGCTTAGGGGAGCGGGAATTCTACAATGAGCAGTTCTTC	CASSLGEREFYNEQFF	TRBJ2-1	NA	TRBV7-9	TRBD2
TGTGCCAGCAGCGTAGGGGCTGAAGCTAACTATGGCTACACCTTC	CASSVGAEANYGYTF	TRBJ1-2	NA	TRBV9	NA
TGTGCCAGCAGTTCGCCGACAGGGCCCTACGAGCAGTACTTC	CASSSPTGPYEQYF	TRBJ2-7	NA	TRBV28	TRBD1
TGTGCCAGCAGCTGGGGGGCATCTAGCAATCAGCCCCAGCATTTT	CASSWGASSNQPQHF	TRBJ1-5	few	TRBV7-2	NA
TGCAGCGCCTGGACTAGCGGGAGCGGCGAGACCCAGTACTTC	CSAWTSGSGETQYF	TRBJ2-5	few	TRBV29-1	TRBD2
TGTGCCAGCAGCTCGGGGGACTCGCACACCGGGGAGCTGTTTTTT	CASSSGDSHTGELFF	TRBJ2-2	NA	TRBV7-9	NA
TGTGCCATCAGTGAGTTTGGCCTTAGCAATCAGCCCCAGCATTTT	CAISEFGLSNQPQHF	TRBJ1-5	few	TRBV10-3	NA
TGTGCCAGCACCCAAGCCGGGACAGGGTCCAAGACCCAGTACTTC	CASTQAGTGSKTQYF	TRBJ2-5	NA	TRBV28	TRBD1
TGTGCCAGCAGTTTTCCCACGACAGGGACGACCTACGAGCAGTACTTC	CASSFPTTGTTYEQYF	TRBJ2-7	few	TRBV2	TRBD1
TGTGCCAGCCGGACACAAACTAATGAAAAACTGTTTTTT	CASRTQTNEKLFF	TRBJ1-4	NA	TRBV28	NA
TGTGCCAGCACTAGACAGGGGCCACTTGGGGCTTTCTTT	CASTRQGPLGAFF	TRBJ1-1	medium-sized	TRBV11-2	TRBD1
TGTGCCAGCAGTGTGAACGCGAACACCGGGGAGCTGTTTTTT	CASSVNANTGELFF	TRBJ2-2	few	TRBV2	NA